The 14 T cell receptor beta chains presented below share a single source sample, sequenced in a study of cytomegalovirus exposure and HLA in healthy donors. The PCR contained 60 Vbeta and 13 Jbeta primers. The repertoire was sequenced with immunoSEQ multiplex PCR; TCRdb's copy has only in-frame clones and lacks some. This sample has fewer than 200,000 clones, with roughly 70% found just once. Source material: PBMCs. Source of these receptors: a woman aged 25 to 39 in good health and CMV-seronegative.

This rearrangement joins TRBV19 to TRBJ1-1; unclear D gene. The length of the CDR3 is 11 residues. CDR1 LNHDA and CDR2 SQIVND come from the germline V gene (reference sequence). V lost 6 bases and J 4 bases, leaving 6 bases between the germline ends. CDR3 residues: CASRLGTEAFF. CDR3 DNA sequence: TGTGCCAGTAGACTAGGCACTGAAGCTTTCTTT.

This chain connects TRBV18 to TRBJ1-1; 8 positions agree with TRBD1. V lost 5 bases to trimming and J lost 1 base; unmatched junction nucleotides: 3. The CDR3 sequence is 14 residues long. CDR1 and CDR2 from the germline V gene are KGHSH and LQKENI. The DNA for the CDR3 is TGTGCCAGCTCATCAGGACAGGGGAACACTGAAGCTTTCTTT. It is translated as CASSSGQGNTEAFF.

J is TRBJ1-1 and V is TRBV19; TRBD1 matches 8 bases. Per germline, CDR1 LNHDA and CDR2 SQIVND (reference sequence). The CDR3 is made up of 13 amino acids. The ends lost 7 bases at V and 3 bases at J; junction bases unmatched: 4. CDR3 amino acids: CASTETGDTEAFF. The CDR3 bases are TGTGCCAGTACCGAGACAGGGGACACTGAAGCTTTCTTT. The entire variable domain, with the rest obtained from reference TRBV19 and TRBJ1-1, is as follows: DGGITQSPKYLFRKEGQNVTLSCEQNLNHDAMYWYRQDPGQGLRLIYYSQIVNDFQKGDIAEGYSVSREKKESFPLTVTSAQKNPTAFYLCASTETGDTEAFFGQGTRLTVV.

This chain links TRBV23-1 with TRBJ1-2, with D possibly matching TRBD1 (6 bases). TRBV23-1 is an open reading frame, and its role is uncertain. The CDR3 runs to 14 residues. Between the trimmed V and J ends, which lost 1 base and 8 bases, there was a span of 14 bases. CDR3 in amino acids: CASSQFRQAGGYTF. The CDR3 nucleotides are TGCGCCAGCAGTCAATTCAGACAGGCCGGCGGCTACACCTTC.

As DNA, the CDR3 is TGTGCCAGCAGCAGGTACGGGAGCGAGCAGTACTTC. Protein product: CASSRYGSEQYF. The chain has TRBV5-8 and TRBJ2-7, with D maybe TRBD2 (6 bases). Per the germline V gene, CDR1 is SGHTS and CDR2 is YDEGEE. This CDR3 has 12 residues. Trimming shortened V by 4 bases and J by 6 bases, and 11 bases separated the two germline ends. Using reference TRBV5-8 and TRBJ2-7 for the parts outside the CDR3, the full variable domain is EAGVTQSPTHLIKTRGQQATLRCSPISGHTSVYWYQQALGLGLQFLLWYDEGEERNRGNFPPRFSGRQFPNYSSELNVNALELEDSALYLCASSRYGSEQYFGPGTRLTVT.

This clone has just a few counts. J is TRBJ1-2 and V is TRBV5-1; weak D call: TRBD1 (5 bases). V lost 3 bases to trimming and J lost 7 bases, with 13 bases between them. The CDR3 consists of 13 residues. Germline assignment: CDR1 SGHRS and CDR2 YFSETQ. The CDR3 is CASSSLAGIGYTF. The CDR3 nucleotides read TGCGCCAGCAGCTCGCTGGCAGGGATTGGCTACACCTTC.

The chain employs TRBV12-5 and TRBJ2-1, with D hard to call. Trimming stripped 2 bases from V and 3 bases from J, with 5 bases between. In germline, CDR1 is LGHNT, CDR2 FRNRAP. The CDR3 is 13 amino acids. In DNA form, the CDR3 reads TGTGCTAGTGGTTTGTCTAGCTACAATGAGCAGTTCTTC. Amino acid sequence: CASGLSSYNEQFF. The whole variable domain, filled in from reference TRBV12-5 and TRBJ2-1, reads DARVTQTPRHKVTEMGQEVTMRCQPILGHNTVFWYRQTMMQGLELLAYFRNRAPLDDSGMPKDRFSAEMPDATLATLKIQPSEPRDSAVYFCASGLSSYNEQFFGPGTRLTVL.

This clone has just a few counts. The V and J genes are TRBV4-1 and TRBJ1-4, with TRBD1 matching over 7 bases. Germline values: CDR1 MGHRA, CDR2 YSYEKL. Trimming took 0 bases from V and 10 from J; bases not matched to a gene: 11. CDR3 length equals 16 residues. The CDR3 DNA reads TGCGCCAGCAGCCAAGATTTCCGTACAGGGGTCCGAAAACTGTTTTTT. The encoded protein is CASSQDFRTGVRKLFF.

The J gene is TRBJ1-6, the V gene TRBV5-8; 8 nucleotides align to TRBD1. With 5 bases clipped from V and 7 bases from J, the junction kept 11 bases outside the gene matches. The germline V gene encodes CDR1 SGHTS and CDR2 YDEGEE. CDR3 length: 16 amino acids. CDR3 amino acids: CASSTGQANLNSPLHF. DNA for the CDR3: TGTGCCAGCAGTACGGGACAGGCCAACCTAAATTCACCCCTCCACTTT.

The gene calls are TRBV19 and TRBJ2-6; possibly TRBD1 for D (6 bases). With 5 bases removed from V and 4 bases from J, the gap between germline ends came to 12 bases. This CDR3 region has 15 residues. Per germline, CDR1 LNHDA and CDR2 SQIVND (reference sequence). The CDR3 region is CASSPRGTGANVLTF. CDR3 bases: TGTGCCAGTAGTCCTAGGGGGACCGGGGCCAACGTCCTGACTTTC.

The chain links TRBV7-9 to TRBJ2-7, with D possibly matching TRBD1 (6 bases). The germline V gene encodes CDR1 SEHNR and CDR2 FQNEAQ (reference sequence). The CDR3 runs 14 residues. V was pared by 2 bases and J by 5 bases, with 13 bases between. CDR3 DNA sequence: TGTGCCAGCAGCTTACTACAGGGCTTTAACGAGCAGTACTTC. This gives the protein CASSLLQGFNEQYF. The full variable domain, its missing parts supplied by reference TRBV7-9 and TRBJ2-7, is DTGVSQNPRHKITKRGQNVTFRCDPISEHNRLYWYRQTLGQGPEFLTYFQNEAQLEKSRLLSDRFSAERPKGSFSTLEIQRTEQGDSAMYLCASSLLQGFNEQYFGPGTRLTVT.

The chain employs TRBV5-6 and TRBJ2-3, with a possible D match to TRBD2 (5 bases). Germline values: CDR1 SGHDT, CDR2 YYEEEE. This CDR3 is built from 15 residues. Between the trimmed V and J ends, which lost 0 bases and 2 bases, there was a span of 10 bases. The CDR3 DNA follows: TGTGCCAGCAGCTTGGTCGGAGGCGACACAGATACGCAGTATTTT. Its protein is CASSLVGGDTDTQYF.

CDR3 protein: CASNRLGTDTQYF. CDR3 in DNA: TGTGCCAGCAACAGACTAGGAACAGATACGCAGTATTTT. The chain links TRBV2 to TRBJ2-3, with D possibly matching TRBD2 (6 bases). Germline V gives CDR1 SNHLY, CDR2 FYNNEI. The CDR3 consists of 13 residues. V was clipped by 7 bases and J by 3 bases, with 11 bases between them.

The chain combines TRBV5-4 with TRBJ2-1; 8 nucleotides agree with TRBD1. With 3 bases clipped from V and 14 bases from J, the junction kept 10 bases outside the gene matches. From germline, CDR1 is SGHNT and CDR2 YYREEE (reference sequence). The CDR3 length is 13 residues. Here the CDR3 DNA reads TGTGCCAGCAGCTCGCTCCAGGACAGGGTTAAGTTCTTC. Its protein is CASSSLQDRVKFF.